The 25 T cell receptor beta chains reported below all come from one sample, sequenced in a study of T-cell memory formation after mild COVID-19. TCRdb re-called the 5' RACE reads through MiXCR, storing one row per CDR3 protein. The sample gives 550,000 to 650,000 distinct CDR3 sequences, about 18% of which show up once; about 8.6% is in the top ten. Specimen: PBMCs or a T cell subset sorted from them (not recorded which). Receptors originate from an adult woman who had mild COVID-19 (a few samples of this study predate the infection). Cell type and time point are not known.

The gene calls are TRBV20-1 and TRBJ2-5, with TRBD2 matching over 8 bases. Germline V lookup: CDR1 DFQATT, CDR2 SNEGSKA (reference sequence). Losses at the gene ends were 4 bases for V and 5 bases for J; bases not matched to a gene: 12. This CDR3 has 15 residues. The CDR3 region is CSAKDREGLGETQYF. CDR3 coding DNA: TGCAGTGCTAAGGATCGGGAGGGATTGGGTGAGACCCAGTACTTC.

V and J are TRBV7-2 and TRBJ1-6, with D unresolved. CDR1 is SGHTA and CDR2 is FQGNSA in the germline V gene. The CDR3 has 15 amino acids. Between the trimmed V and J ends, which lost 1 base and 5 bases, there was a span of 9 bases. CDR3: CASSLGLGDNSPLHF. CDR3 coding DNA: TGTGCCAGCAGCTTAGGGCTCGGGGATAATTCACCCCTCCACTTT.

The sample holds a few counts of this clonotype. V usage is TRBV3-1 and J usage is TRBJ2-3; D might be TRBD1 or TRBD2, each matching 5 bases. This CDR3 has 17 amino acids. Trimming pared 2 bases from V and 0 bases from J, leaving 15 bases between. Germline-derived CDR1 and CDR2 are LGHDT and YNNKEL (reference sequence). The CDR3 spells CASSQPYGTASTDTQYF. The DNA for the CDR3 is TGTGCCAGCAGCCAACCTTATGGGACGGCTAGCACAGATACGCAGTATTTT.

This clonotype was picked up a small number of times. The V call is TRBV5-4, the J call TRBJ2-7, with TRBD2 matching 7 bases. The CDR3 consists of 15 residues. V was pared by 4 bases and J by 3 bases, with 10 bases of the junction left unmatched. Germline CDR1 SGHNT, CDR2 YYREEE (reference sequence). CDR3 coding DNA: TGTGCCAGCAGCAGGGATGGCGGGAGAAGCTACGAGCAGTACTTC. Encoded protein: CASSRDGGRSYEQYF.

The rearrangement links TRBV10-3 to TRBJ1-2; TRBD1 agrees at 11 bases. The CDR3 has 13 residues. After removal of 8 bases from V and 5 bases from J, the junction contained 4 bases not matched to a gene. The germline CDR1 and CDR2 sequences are ENHRY and SYGVKD. The CDR3 coding sequence is TGTGCCATCGGGACAGGGGGAATTTATGGCTACACCTTC. The encoded protein is CAIGTGGIYGYTF.

This clonotype was observed at least ten times. The genes are TRBV11-2 and TRBJ2-1, with unresolved D. The CDR3 spans 11 residues. CDR1 is SGHAT, CDR2 FQNNGV, per germline. The V end lost 6 bases, the J end lost 5 bases, and 5 bases lay between the germline ends. CDR3 protein: CASSFHNEQFF. The CDR3, as DNA: TGTGCCAGCAGTTTCCACAATGAGCAGTTCTTC.

The chain uses TRBV12-3 or TRBV12-4 and TRBJ1-2; D unresolved. The V and J ends lost 3 bases and 8 bases respectively, with 10 bases between them. The CDR3 extends over 12 amino acids. CDR3 nucleotide sequence: TGTGCCAGCAGTTTGACGTCAGCGGGCTACACCTTC. This gives the protein CASSLTSAGYTF.

This clonotype was recorded a few times. V is TRBV11-2 and J is TRBJ2-7; 7 bases are shared with TRBD2. The CDR3 runs 14 residues. V shed 8 bases, J shed 2 bases, and the junction held 9 bases outside the gene matches. Germline CDR1 and CDR2: SGHAT and FQNNGV. CDR3 DNA sequence: TGTGCCAGCGGAACAACGGGGGGAACCTACGAGCAGTACTTC. This translates into CASGTTGGTYEQYF.

The chain carries TRBV27 and TRBJ2-5, with TRBD1 matching over 7 bases. Germline CDR1 MNHEY, CDR2 SMNVEV (reference sequence). V gave up 4 bases and J gave up 1 base; unmatched junction bases: 9. The length of the CDR3 is 16 residues. The CDR3 DNA reads as TGTGCCAGCAGTTCCGTTCGGGACAGCATCCAAGAGACCCAGTACTTC. The encoded protein is CASSSVRDSIQETQYF.

The CDR3 DNA sequence: TGCGCCAGCAGCTTGTCGGCGGGAGTCTACGAGCAGTACTTC. This translates into CASSLSAGVYEQYF. The rearrangement links TRBV5-1 to TRBJ2-7; 7 positions match TRBD2. The length of the CDR3 is 14 residues. V shed 1 base, J shed 3 bases, and the junction held 4 bases outside the gene matches. Germline V gene lookup returns CDR1 SGHRS and CDR2 YFSETQ.

The chain is built from TRBV29-1 and TRBJ2-5; 9 bases map to TRBD2. Losses at the gene ends were 6 bases for V and 2 bases for J; bases not matched to a gene: 7. This CDR3 contains 14 residues. Germline CDR1 reads SQVTM; CDR2 reads ANQGSEA. Here the CDR3 DNA reads TGCAGCGTCCCGCGGGGGGGCAGGCAAGAGACCCAGTACTTC. Translated: CSVPRGGRQETQYF. The full variable domain, with the rest looked up from reference TRBV29-1 and TRBJ2-5, is SAVISQKPSRDICQRGTSLTIQCQVDSQVTMMFWYRQQPGQSLTLIATANQGSEATYESGFVIDKFPISRPNLTFSTLTVSNMSPEDSSIYLCSVPRGGRQETQYFGPGTRLLVL.

This clonotype came up a few times. The CDR3 region is CSATRPPSYEQYF. The DNA for the CDR3 is TGCAGTGCTACCCGGCCCCCGTCCTACGAGCAGTACTTC. J is TRBJ2-7 and V is TRBV20-1; D unresolved. The CDR3 is 13 amino acids. V was pared by 4 bases and J by 1 base, with 11 bases between. Germline values: CDR1 DFQATT, CDR2 SNEGSKA (reference sequence).

The V and J genes are TRBV7-8 and TRBJ1-3; no reliable D call. Looked up from germline, CDR1 is SGHVS and CDR2 is FQNEAQ. V was cut by 3 bases and J by 0 bases, with 18 bases left in between. CDR3 length: 18 amino acids. This chain's CDR3 is CASSLLQSTWTSGNTIYF. The CDR3 DNA reads TGTGCCAGCAGCTTGCTCCAATCTACGTGGACCTCTGGAAACACCATATATTTT.

This clonotype turned up a few times. The chain combines TRBV18 with TRBJ2-3; TRBD1 might be the D (5 bases). Looked up from germline, CDR1 is KGHSH and CDR2 is LQKENI. The CDR3 runs to 14 residues. Trimming left V 0 bases short and J 2 bases short, with 6 bases between. The CDR3 nucleotides read TGTGCCAGCTCACCACCCAGGGCCACAGATACGCAGTATTTT. Its translation: CASSPPRATDTQYF.

This clonotype has just a few counts. CDR3: CASSYGTYGYTF. In nucleotides, the CDR3 is TGTGCCAGCAGTTACGGGACTTATGGCTACACCTTC. This chain links TRBV6-2 or TRBV6-3 with TRBJ1-2; D may be TRBD1 (5 bases). V lost 2 bases, J lost 5 bases, and 6 bases lay in between. The CDR3 covers 12 residues. Germline CDR1 is MNHEY and CDR2 is SVGEGT.

This clonotype has just a few counts. This rearrangement joins TRBV4-1 to TRBJ1-4; 7 bases line up with TRBD1. CDR1 and CDR2 from the germline V gene are MGHRA and YSYEKL. This CDR3 spans 17 amino acids. J was trimmed by 7 bases and V by 3 bases; bases with no gene match: 14. CDR3 residues: CASSHRIGGPMLEKLFF. The CDR3 coding sequence is TGCGCCAGCAGCCACCGAATAGGGGGCCCTATGCTTGAAAAACTGTTTTTT.

This clonotype was detected ten times or more. It is unclear where the CDR3 begins or ends on the DNA, so no DNA is shown, and the CDR3 is as TCRdb lists it. The chain carries TRBV27 and TRBJ2-5; the table calls TRBD2, which could not be checked here. The CDR3 comprises 14 residues, both ends counted. Germline CDR1 is MNHEY and CDR2 is SMNVEV (reference sequence). CDR3 region: CASSSSGGLETQYF.

This clonotype was counted many times. V and J are TRBV27 and TRBJ2-3, with 8 bases identical to TRBD2. The germline gives CDR1 MNHEY, CDR2 SMNVEV (reference sequence). Trimming removed 3 bases from V and 0 bases from J; junction bases left unmatched: 14. CDR3 length equals 19 residues. The CDR3 nucleotides are TGTGCCAGCAGTTTCTACGGGGGGATAGCGGGATTTAGCACAGATACGCAGTATTTT. Residues: CASSFYGGIAGFSTDTQYF.

This clonotype was observed a few times. The CDR3 nucleotides read TGTGCCAGCAAGAGAATAACAGGGGATACGCAGTATTTT. It translates to CASKRITGDTQYF. The chain joins TRBV3-1 to TRBJ2-3; tentatively, D is TRBD1 (6 bases). Germline V lookup: CDR1 LGHDT, CDR2 YNNKEL (reference sequence). This CDR3 has 13 residues. Trimming pared 7 bases from V and 6 bases from J, leaving 14 bases between.

This clonotype has only a few counts. V gene TRBV29-1 combines with J gene TRBJ2-7; D unresolved. CDR1 is SQVTM and CDR2 is ANQGSEA in the germline V gene. Trimming stripped 4 bases from V and 6 bases from J, with 10 bases between. The CDR3 is 11 residues long. In nucleotides, the CDR3 is TGCAGCGTTGGTTCTGAGGTCGAGCAGTACTTC. Residues: CSVGSEVEQYF.

This chain uses TRBV7-8 with TRBJ2-1, with D perhaps TRBD2 (6 bases). From germline, CDR1 is SGHVS and CDR2 FQNEAQ. The CDR3 has 15 amino acids. Trimming removed 1 base at V and 4 bases at J, with 11 bases between. CDR3 region: CASSLETGVYNEQFF. The CDR3 nucleotides are TGTGCCAGCAGCTTAGAGACGGGGGTTTACAATGAGCAGTTCTTC.

This clonotype has only a few counts. The chain is built from TRBV24-1 and TRBJ2-7, with D perhaps TRBD1 (6 bases). The germline V gene has CDR1 KGHDR and CDR2 SFDVKD. Trimming stripped 7 bases from V and 5 bases from J, with 11 bases between. This CDR3 spans 12 amino acids. DNA for the CDR3: TGTGCCACCAGCGGTTACAGGGACGAGCAGTACTTC. This sequence encodes CATSGYRDEQYF.

The J gene is TRBJ2-7, the V gene TRBV5-6; D could derive from TRBD1 or TRBD2 (5 bases each). Per the germline V gene, CDR1 is SGHDT and CDR2 is YYEEEE. V was cut by 0 bases and J by 2 bases, with 15 bases left in between. The CDR3 length is 16 residues. For the CDR3, the DNA is TGTGCCAGCAGCTTGGTAGGGGACGGAAAAGCCTACGAGCAGTACTTC. It specifies CASSLVGDGKAYEQYF.

This clonotype was counted between two and nine times. The chain has TRBV7-8 and TRBJ2-5; D is possibly TRBD1 or TRBD2 (7 bases each). The CDR3 contains 12 residues. Germline V gene sequence: CDR1 SGHVS, CDR2 FQNEAQ. The CDR3 sequence is CAGGGTAETQYF. The CDR3 DNA reads TGTGCAGGGGGGGGGACAGCAGAGACCCAGTACTTC.

The V call is TRBV7-7, the J call TRBJ2-7; no definite D call. CDR1 and CDR2 from the germline V gene are SSHAT and FNYEAQ (reference sequence). Trimming stripped 5 bases from V and 5 bases from J, with 16 bases between. CDR3 length: 14 amino acids. The CDR3 here is CASSPLIGWDEQYF. The CDR3 nucleotides are TGTGCCAGCAGCCCGCTGATCGGGTGGGACGAGCAGTACTTC.